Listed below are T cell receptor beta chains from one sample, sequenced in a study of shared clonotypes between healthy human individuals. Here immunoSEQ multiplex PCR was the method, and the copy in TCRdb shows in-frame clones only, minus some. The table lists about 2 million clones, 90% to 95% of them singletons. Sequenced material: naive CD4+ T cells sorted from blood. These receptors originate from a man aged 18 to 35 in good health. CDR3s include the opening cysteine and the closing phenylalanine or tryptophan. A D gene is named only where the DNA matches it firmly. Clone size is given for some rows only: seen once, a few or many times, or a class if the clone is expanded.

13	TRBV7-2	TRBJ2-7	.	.	TGTGCCAGCAGCTCGCAGGCGTCCTACGAGCAGTACTTC	CASSSQASYEQYF
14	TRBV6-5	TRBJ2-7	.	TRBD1	TGTGCCAGCAGTCCCTACAGGGGAGACTACGAGCAGTACTTC	CASSPYRGDYEQYF
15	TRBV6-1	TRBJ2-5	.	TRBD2	TGTGCCAGCAGTGAAGGGGGACTAGCGGAAGAGACCCAGTACTTC	CASSEGGLAEETQYF
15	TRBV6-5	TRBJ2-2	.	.	TGTGCCAGCAGTTACTGGCAGAAGAACACCGGGGAGCTGTTTTTT	CASSYWQKNTGELFF
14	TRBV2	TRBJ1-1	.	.	TGTGCCAGCCTAACCCGTGACAGGAACACTGAAGCTTTCTTT	CASLTRDRNTEAFF
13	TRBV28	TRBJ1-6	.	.	TGTGCCAGCAGCCTCATCGGGAATTCACCCCTCCACTTT	CASSLIGNSPLHF
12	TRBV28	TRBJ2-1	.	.	TGTGCCAGCAGTTTCGTCGGGGGCCGGGAGGTCTTC	CASSFVGGREVF
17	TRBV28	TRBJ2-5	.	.	TGTGCCAGCAGTTCCCCCCCAGGGGGGGCGGGGCAAGAGACCCAGTACTTC	CASSSPPGGAGQETQYF
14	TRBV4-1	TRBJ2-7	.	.	TGCGCCAGCAGCCTCTTGACTAACTCCTACGAGCAGTACTTC	CASSLLTNSYEQYF
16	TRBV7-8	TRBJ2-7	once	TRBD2	TGTGCCAGCAGCTTAGACCCCGGGACTAACCTCTACGAGCAGTACTTC	CASSLDPGTNLYEQYF
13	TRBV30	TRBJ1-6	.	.	TGTGCCTGGAGGTCCACAGGGAATTCACCCCTCCACTTT	CAWRSTGNSPLHF
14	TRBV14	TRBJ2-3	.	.	TGTGCCAGCAGCTACCGACAGGGCACAGATACGCAGTATTTT	CASSYRQGTDTQYF
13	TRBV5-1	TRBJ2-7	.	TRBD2	TGCGCCAGCAGCGCGGGGGGAGCCGACGAGCAGTACTTC	CASSAGGADEQYF
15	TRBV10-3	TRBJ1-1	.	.	TGTGCCATCAGTGATTCGGGCGGATTGAACACTGAAGCTTTCTTT	CAISDSGGLNTEAFF
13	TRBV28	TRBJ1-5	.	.	TGTGCCAGCACAGGGGCGAGCAATCAGCCCCAGCATTTT	CASTGASNQPQHF
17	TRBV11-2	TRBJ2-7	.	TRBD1	TGTGCCAGCAGCTTATCGATCCCCGGGACAGGAGCACGCGAGCAGTACTTC	CASSLSIPGTGAREQYF
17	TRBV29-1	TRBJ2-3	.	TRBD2	TGCAGCGTTGGACGCCTGACTAGCGGGGGGGGCACAGATACGCAGTATTTT	CSVGRLTSGGGTDTQYF
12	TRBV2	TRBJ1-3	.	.	TGTGCCAGCGGTTCCGGGGGAAACACCATATATTTT	CASGSGGNTIYF
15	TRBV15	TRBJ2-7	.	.	TGTGCCACCAGCAGAGATCCTGGTTCTTCCTACGAGCAGTACTTC	CATSRDPGSSYEQYF
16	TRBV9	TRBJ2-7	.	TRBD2	TGTGCCAGCAGCCCCCGGTGGGGGGAGGGCCGGTACGAGCAGTACTTC	CASSPRWGEGRYEQYF
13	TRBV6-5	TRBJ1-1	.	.	TGTGCCAGCAGTTACTCCGGGGGTACTGAAGCTTTCTTT	CASSYSGGTEAFF
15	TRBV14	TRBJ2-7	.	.	TGTGCCAGCAGCCAAGATCCAGGAAGCTCCTACGAGCAGTACTTC	CASSQDPGSSYEQYF
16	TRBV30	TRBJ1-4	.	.	TGTGCCTGGAGTGTACTCTATACCGGGCCGGAGGAAAAACTGTTTTTT	CAWSVLYTGPEEKLFF
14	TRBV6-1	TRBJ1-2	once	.	TGTGCCAGCAGTGAAGGTCTGATTAACTATGGCTACACCTTC	CASSEGLINYGYTF
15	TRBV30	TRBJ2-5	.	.	TGTGCCTGGAGTGTACAGAGAAGGGAACAAGAGACCCAGTACTTC	CAWSVQRREQETQYF
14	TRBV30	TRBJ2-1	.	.	TGTGCCTGGAACGAGCTGGTATTCGGCAATGAGCAGTTCTTC	CAWNELVFGNEQFF
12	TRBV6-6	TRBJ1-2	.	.	TGTGCCAGCAGCCGAAAACAGGATGGCTACACCTTC	CASSRKQDGYTF
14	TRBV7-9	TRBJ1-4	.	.	TGTGCCAGCAGCCCCGGCCAGGGGTCCGAAAAACTGTTTTTT	CASSPGQGSEKLFF
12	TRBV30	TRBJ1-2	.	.	TGTGCCTGGAGAGGGACTAACTATGGCTACACCTTC	CAWRGTNYGYTF
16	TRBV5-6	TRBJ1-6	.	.	TGTGCCAGCAGCTTGTGGGGGGCCCCCAATAATTCACCCCTCCACTTT	CASSLWGAPNNSPLHF
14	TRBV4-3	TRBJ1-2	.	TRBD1	TGCGCCAGCAGCCAAGAGACAGGGAACTATGGCTACACCTTC	CASSQETGNYGYTF